The 17 T cell receptor beta chains listed next were all sequenced from one sample in a study of shared clonotypes between healthy human individuals. The assay was immunoSEQ multiplex PCR, and TCRdb's table has in-frame clones only and misses some. The data show about 1,500,000 clones, 96% seen once. The sample taken for sequencing was naive CD4+ T cells sorted from blood. As for subset: CD45RA+ positively selected. The source of these receptors is a man aged 30-40 years in good health.

V and J are TRBV30 and TRBJ2-5; D is uncertain. The CDR3 is made up of 11 amino acids. V was trimmed by 1 base and J by 1 base, leaving 1 base between them. From germline, CDR1 is GTSNPN and CDR2 SVGIG (reference sequence). CDR3 region: CAWSAQETQYF. In DNA, the CDR3 is TGTGCCTGGAGTGCCCAAGAGACCCAGTACTTC.

The V call is TRBV5-1, the J call TRBJ2-3, with 10 nucleotides matching TRBD2. The CDR3 sequence is 19 residues long. Unmatched junction bases numbered 12, after V lost 0 bases and J lost 2 bases. Germline CDR1 and CDR2: SGHRS and YFSETQ. In DNA, the CDR3 is TGCGCCAGCAGCTTGGGGGCTAGCGGGAGTTGGTCTTACACAGATACGCAGTATTTT. Amino acid sequence: CASSLGASGSWSYTDTQYF.

The chain recombines TRBV9 with TRBJ1-1, with a tentative D call TRBD1 (5 bases). This CDR3 contains 13 residues. V gave up 4 bases and J gave up 4 bases, with 11 bases separating them. The germline gives CDR1 SGDLS, CDR2 YYNGEE. This CDR3 is CASSLQVGTEAFF. DNA for the CDR3: TGTGCCAGCAGCCTACAGGTTGGCACTGAAGCTTTCTTT.

The V gene is TRBV7-2, the J gene TRBJ2-7; no firm D call. The CDR3 is made up of 16 amino acids. Germline V gene lookup returns CDR1 SGHTA and CDR2 FQGNSA. V was trimmed by 5 bases and J by 0 bases, leaving 17 bases between them. The CDR3 DNA is TGTGCCAGCAGCCTCCCGCCGACATTGAGCTCCTACGAGCAGTACTTC. This encodes CASSLPPTLSSYEQYF.

For the CDR3, the DNA is TGTGCCAGCAGTCGACAGTCCTTCTCTGGAAACACCATATATTTT. It encodes CASSRQSFSGNTIYF. The chain combines TRBV2 with TRBJ1-3; maybe TRBD1 (5 bases). CDR3 length: 15 residues. Trimming took 5 bases from V and 0 from J, leaving 11 bases between them. Germline CDR1 and CDR2: SNHLY and FYNNEI.

The chain has TRBV7-3 and TRBJ1-2; D unclear. Germline CDR1 reads SGHTA; CDR2 reads FQGTGA. The CDR3 has 13 residues. V was pared by 5 bases and J by 3 bases, with 10 bases between. The CDR3: CASSLGLDYGYTF. Here the CDR3 DNA reads TGTGCCAGCAGCCTAGGACTCGACTATGGCTACACCTTC.

This clone was counted a single time. The chain employs TRBV5-5 and TRBJ2-3; D is uncertain. The CDR3 has 13 amino acids. The V and J ends lost 0 bases and 3 bases respectively, with 5 bases between them. Germline CDR1 and CDR2: SGHKS and YYEKEE (reference sequence). The CDR3 nucleotides read TGTGCCAGCAGCTTGGCGAATACAGATACGCAGTATTTT. This gives the protein CASSLANTDTQYF.

The CDR3, as DNA: TGTGCCAGCAGCTTAAAGACTAGAAATCCCCTGGACATTCAGTACTTC. The encoded protein is CASSLKTRNPLDIQYF. The gene calls are TRBV11-3 and TRBJ2-4; perhaps TRBD2 as D (6 bases). Trimming cost V 2 bases and J 8 bases, with 19 bases left between them. This CDR3 region has 16 residues. CDR1 is SGHNT, CDR2 YENEEA, per germline.

V usage is TRBV7-3 and J usage is TRBJ1-1; D not resolved. Per germline, CDR1 SGHTA and CDR2 FQGTGA. The CDR3 sequence is 13 residues long. Trimming shortened V by 2 bases and J by 5 bases, and 9 bases separated the two germline ends. The CDR3 protein is CASSLYSGTEAFF. DNA of the CDR3: TGTGCCAGCAGCTTATACTCCGGGACTGAAGCTTTCTTT.

In regard to this clone: Other DNA sequences within the sample encode an identical CDR3. The CDR3 DNA sequence: TGTGCCAGTAGTATGACTAGCGGGCGCTCCACAGATACGCAGTATTTT. This encodes CASSMTSGRSTDTQYF. The V gene is TRBV19, the J gene TRBJ2-3, with 10 bases fitting TRBD2. In germline, CDR1 is LNHDA, CDR2 SQIVND (reference sequence). The CDR3 is 16 amino acids. J lost 2 bases, V lost 3 bases, and 5 bases had no gene match.

The rearrangement uses TRBV19 and TRBJ2-7, with 7 bases matching TRBD2. Trimming removed 1 base from V and 5 bases from J; junction bases left unmatched: 5. CDR1 and CDR2 (germline): LNHDA, SQIVND (reference sequence). This CDR3 is built from 14 residues. The CDR3 sequence: CASSIVAGRHEQYF. CDR3 nucleotides: TGTGCCAGTAGTATAGTAGCGGGTCGACACGAGCAGTACTTC.

The chain is built from TRBV11-2 and TRBJ2-3; 8 bases match TRBD1. The J segment lost 1 base and the V segment lost 5 bases, leaving 8 bases of the junction unmatched. The CDR3 is made up of 16 amino acids. Germline CDR1 and CDR2: SGHAT and FQNNGV. The CDR3 nucleotides are TGTGCCAGCAGCCAAGCAGGGGGCTGGGGCACAGATACGCAGTATTTT. Amino acid sequence: CASSQAGGWGTDTQYF.

The rearrangement uses TRBV9 and TRBJ2-2; no clear D. This CDR3 spans 13 amino acids. Trimming shortened V by 0 bases and J by 6 bases, and 6 bases separated the two germline ends. Germline CDR1 SGDLS, CDR2 YYNGEE. DNA of the CDR3: TGTGCCAGCAGCGTAGTTCAGGCCGGGGAGCTGTTTTTT. Translation: CASSVVQAGELFF.

The rearrangement links TRBV19 to TRBJ1-1, with D unclear. Trimming shortened V by 0 bases and J by 3 bases, and 14 bases separated the two germline ends. CDR1 and CDR2 from the germline V gene are LNHDA and SQIVND (reference sequence). This CDR3 comprises 16 residues. The CDR3 sequence is CASSIELTVRYTEAFF. The CDR3 DNA follows: TGTGCCAGTAGTATAGAGCTGACCGTCCGGTACACTGAAGCTTTCTTT.

V and J are TRBV7-2 and TRBJ1-1; D is uncertain. Germline V gene data show CDR1 as SGHTA and CDR2 as FQGNSA. CDR3 length: 16 amino acids. Deletions cut 1 base from V and 0 bases from J, with 12 bases between. The CDR3 DNA sequence: TGTGCCAGCAGCTTAGAAAGGGCGAACCTGAACACTGAAGCTTTCTTT. Encoded protein: CASSLERANLNTEAFF. Complete variable domain (other parts from reference TRBV7-2 and TRBJ1-1): GAGVSQSPSNKVTEKGKDVELRCDPISGHTALYWYRQSLGQGLEFLIYFQGNSAPDKSGLPSDRFSAERTGGSVSTLTIQRTQQEDSAVYLCASSLERANLNTEAFFGQGTRLTVV.

The CDR3, as DNA: TGCGCCAGCAGCCGCAGGCTGGGACAGTCGTACTACGAGCAGTACTTC. It encodes CASSRRLGQSYYEQYF. V is TRBV4-1 and J is TRBJ2-7, with TRBD1 matching 7 bases. The CDR3 is made up of 16 amino acids. Trimming took 4 bases from V and 3 from J; bases not matched to a gene: 12. Germline V gene lookup returns CDR1 MGHRA and CDR2 YSYEKL.

CDR3 amino acids: CASSLSENFRTDTQYF. The CDR3 DNA reads TGTGCCAGCTCACTCTCCGAAAACTTCAGGACAGATACGCAGTATTTT. The chain is built from TRBV18 and TRBJ2-3; D unclear. From germline, CDR1 is KGHSH and CDR2 LQKENI. With 4 bases removed from V and 3 bases from J, the gap between germline ends came to 17 bases. There are 16 residues in the CDR3.